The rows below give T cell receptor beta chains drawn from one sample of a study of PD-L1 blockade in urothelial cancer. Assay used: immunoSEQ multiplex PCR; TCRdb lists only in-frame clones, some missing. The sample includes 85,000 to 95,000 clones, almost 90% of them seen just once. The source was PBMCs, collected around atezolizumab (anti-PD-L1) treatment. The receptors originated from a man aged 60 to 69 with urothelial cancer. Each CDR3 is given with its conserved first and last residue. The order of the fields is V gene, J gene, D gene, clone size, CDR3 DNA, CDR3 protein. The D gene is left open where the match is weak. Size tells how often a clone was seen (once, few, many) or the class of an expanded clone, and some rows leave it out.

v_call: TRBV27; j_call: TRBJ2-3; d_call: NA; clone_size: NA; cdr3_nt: TGTGCCAGCAGTTTAAAAGAGCGATCCACAGATACGCAGTATTTT; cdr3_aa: CASSLKERSTDTQYF
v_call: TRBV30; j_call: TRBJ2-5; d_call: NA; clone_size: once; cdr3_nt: TGTGCCTGGAGTAACACAGTACAAGAGACCCAGTACTTC; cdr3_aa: CAWSNTVQETQYF
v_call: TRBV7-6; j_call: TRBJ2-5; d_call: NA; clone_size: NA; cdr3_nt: TGTGCCAGCAGGCAAACTAGCTTCGAGACCCAGTACTTC; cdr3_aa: CASRQTSFETQYF
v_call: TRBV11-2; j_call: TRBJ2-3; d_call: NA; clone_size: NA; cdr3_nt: TGTGCCAGCAGCCCAAGCAGGGCCCACGGCACAGATACGCAGTATTTT; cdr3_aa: CASSPSRAHGTDTQYF
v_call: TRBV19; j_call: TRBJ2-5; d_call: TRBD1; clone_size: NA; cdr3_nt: TGTGCCAGTAGTATGGGGACAGGAAAAGAGACCCAGTACTTC; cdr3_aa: CASSMGTGKETQYF
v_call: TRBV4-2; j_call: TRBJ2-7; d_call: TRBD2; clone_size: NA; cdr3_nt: TGTGCCAGCAGCCAAGGGACTAGCGGCGACGAGCAGTACTTC; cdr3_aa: CASSQGTSGDEQYF
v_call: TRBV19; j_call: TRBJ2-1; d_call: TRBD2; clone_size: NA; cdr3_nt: TGTGCCAGTAGAAGTAGCGGGGGGGCTTACAATGAGCAGTTCTTC; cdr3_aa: CASRSSGGAYNEQFF
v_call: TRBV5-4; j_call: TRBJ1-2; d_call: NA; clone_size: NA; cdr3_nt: TGTGCCAGCAGCCGGGACTCTTATGGCTACACCTTC; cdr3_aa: CASSRDSYGYTF
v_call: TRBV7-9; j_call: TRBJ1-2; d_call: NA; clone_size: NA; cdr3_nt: TGTGCCAGCAGCTTTCACAGGGACGGTGGCTACACCTTC; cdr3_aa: CASSFHRDGGYTF
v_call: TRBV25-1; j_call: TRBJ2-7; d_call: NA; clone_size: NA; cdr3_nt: TGTGCCAGCAGCAATCCTGCGGCGGGCACAGGGCGTTCCTACGAGCAGTACTTC; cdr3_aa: CASSNPAAGTGRSYEQYF
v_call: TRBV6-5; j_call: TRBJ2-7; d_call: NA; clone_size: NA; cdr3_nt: TGTGCCAGCAGTACCGCTGGGGGGAGCTCCTACGAGCAGTACTTC; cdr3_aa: CASSTAGGSSYEQYF
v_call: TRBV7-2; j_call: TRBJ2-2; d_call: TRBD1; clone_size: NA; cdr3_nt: TGTGCCAGCAGCCCAAGACAGGGTTTAAATACCGGGGAGCTGTTTTTT; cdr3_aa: CASSPRQGLNTGELFF
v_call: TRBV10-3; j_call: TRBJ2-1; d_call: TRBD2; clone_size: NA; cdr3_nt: TGTGCCATCAGTGAACTAGCGGGACCTTACAATGAGCAGTTCTTC; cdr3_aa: CAISELAGPYNEQFF
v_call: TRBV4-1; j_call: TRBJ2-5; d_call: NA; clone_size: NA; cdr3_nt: TGCGCCAGCAGCCAAGATTTTGGCCAGGGGAGTGTGAAGACCCAGTACTTC; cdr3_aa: CASSQDFGQGSVKTQYF
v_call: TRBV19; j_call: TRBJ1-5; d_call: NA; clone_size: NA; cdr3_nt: TGTGCCAGTAGTATAGGTGGTTCCGGGACAAGTAGCAATCAGCCCCAGCATTTT; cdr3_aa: CASSIGGSGTSSNQPQHF
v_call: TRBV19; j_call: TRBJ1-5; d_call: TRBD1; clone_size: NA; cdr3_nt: TGTGCCAGTAGGAGGGGGACAGCAAGCAATCAGCCCCAGCATTTT; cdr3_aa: CASRRGTASNQPQHF
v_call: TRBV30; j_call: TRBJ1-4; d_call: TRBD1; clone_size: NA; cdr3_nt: TGTGCCTACAGGGGGGCAGGTGGGGAAAAACTGTTTTTT; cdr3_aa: CAYRGAGGEKLFF
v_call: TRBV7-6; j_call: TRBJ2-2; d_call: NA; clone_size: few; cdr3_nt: TGTGCCAGCAGGCTAGACTTTAACACCGGGGAGCTGTTTTTT; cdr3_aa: CASRLDFNTGELFF
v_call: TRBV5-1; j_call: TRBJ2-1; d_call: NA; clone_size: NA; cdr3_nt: TGCGCCAGCAGCTTGTCTAGATCTGATGAGCAGTTCTTC; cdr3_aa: CASSLSRSDEQFF
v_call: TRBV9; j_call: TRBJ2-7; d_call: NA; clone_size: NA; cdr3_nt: TGTGCCAGCAGCGTAGATCGAGGGCCCTACGAGCAGTACTTC; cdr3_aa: CASSVDRGPYEQYF
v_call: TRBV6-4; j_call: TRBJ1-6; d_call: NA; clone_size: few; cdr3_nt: TGTGCCAGCAGCCCCGTTTGGGGCGATGGGTCACCCCTCCACTTT; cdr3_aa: CASSPVWGDGSPLHF
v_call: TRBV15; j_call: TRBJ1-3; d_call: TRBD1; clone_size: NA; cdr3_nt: TGTGCCACCAGCAGAGAACAGGGGTCTGGAAACACCATATATTTT; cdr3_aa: CATSREQGSGNTIYF
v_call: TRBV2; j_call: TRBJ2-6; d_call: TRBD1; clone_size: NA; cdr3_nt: TGTGCCAGCACCCTGGACAGGGGGGTTCATTCTGGGGCCAACGTCCTGACTTTC; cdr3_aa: CASTLDRGVHSGANVLTF
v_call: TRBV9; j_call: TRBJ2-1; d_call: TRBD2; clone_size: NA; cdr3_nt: TGTGCCAGCAGCGTAGGGACTAGCGGGGGTGGGTCCTACAATGAGCAGTTCTTC; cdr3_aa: CASSVGTSGGGSYNEQFF
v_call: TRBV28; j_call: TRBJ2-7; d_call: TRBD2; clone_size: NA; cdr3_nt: TGTGCCAGCAGTCCGCGGGGGGGGCGCTTCCACGAGCAGTACTTC; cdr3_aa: CASSPRGGRFHEQYF
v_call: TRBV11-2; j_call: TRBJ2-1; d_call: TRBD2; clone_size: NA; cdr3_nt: TGTGCCAGCAGCTTAGACTTCAGCGGGGGGGTCAATGAGCAGTTCTTC; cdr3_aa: CASSLDFSGGVNEQFF